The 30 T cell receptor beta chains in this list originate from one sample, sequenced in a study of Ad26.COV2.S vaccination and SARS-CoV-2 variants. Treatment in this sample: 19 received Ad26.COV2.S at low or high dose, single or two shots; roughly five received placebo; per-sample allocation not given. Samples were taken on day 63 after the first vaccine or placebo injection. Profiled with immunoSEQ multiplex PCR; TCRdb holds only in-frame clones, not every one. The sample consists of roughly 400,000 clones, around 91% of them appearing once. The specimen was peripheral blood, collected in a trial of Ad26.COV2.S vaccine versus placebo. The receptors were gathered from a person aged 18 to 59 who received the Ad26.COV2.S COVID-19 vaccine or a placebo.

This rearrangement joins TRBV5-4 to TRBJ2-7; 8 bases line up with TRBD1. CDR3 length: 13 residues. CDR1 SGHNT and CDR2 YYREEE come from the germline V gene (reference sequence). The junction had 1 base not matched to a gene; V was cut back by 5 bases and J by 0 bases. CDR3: CASRGQGSYEQYF. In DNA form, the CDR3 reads TGTGCCAGCAGAGGACAGGGCTCCTACGAGCAGTACTTC.

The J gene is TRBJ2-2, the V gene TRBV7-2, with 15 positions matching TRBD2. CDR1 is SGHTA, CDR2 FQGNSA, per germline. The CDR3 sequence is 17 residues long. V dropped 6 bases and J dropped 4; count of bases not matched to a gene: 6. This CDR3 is CASRGLAGGRFTGELFF. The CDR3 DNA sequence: TGTGCCAGCAGGGGACTAGCGGGAGGTCGGTTCACCGGGGAGCTGTTTTTT.

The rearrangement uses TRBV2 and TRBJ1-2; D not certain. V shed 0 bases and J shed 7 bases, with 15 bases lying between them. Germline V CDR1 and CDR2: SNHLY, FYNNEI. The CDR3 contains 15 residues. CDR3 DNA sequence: TGTGCCAGCAGTGAAGCTAGCGGCAGTCTATTTGGCTACACCTTC. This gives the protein CASSEASGSLFGYTF.

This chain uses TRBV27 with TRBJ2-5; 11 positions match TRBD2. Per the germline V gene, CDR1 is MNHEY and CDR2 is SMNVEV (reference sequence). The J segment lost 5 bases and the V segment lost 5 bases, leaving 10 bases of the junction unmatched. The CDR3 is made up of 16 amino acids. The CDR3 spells CASSLISGRAVETQYF. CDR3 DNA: TGTGCCAGCAGTCTCATTAGCGGGAGGGCCGTTGAGACCCAGTACTTC.

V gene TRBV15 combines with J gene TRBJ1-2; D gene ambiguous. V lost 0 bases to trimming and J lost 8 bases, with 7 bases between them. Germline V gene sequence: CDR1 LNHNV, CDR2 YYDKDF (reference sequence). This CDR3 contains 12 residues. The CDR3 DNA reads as TGTGCCACCAGCAGAGATTCAGTCGGCTACACCTTC. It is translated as CATSRDSVGYTF.

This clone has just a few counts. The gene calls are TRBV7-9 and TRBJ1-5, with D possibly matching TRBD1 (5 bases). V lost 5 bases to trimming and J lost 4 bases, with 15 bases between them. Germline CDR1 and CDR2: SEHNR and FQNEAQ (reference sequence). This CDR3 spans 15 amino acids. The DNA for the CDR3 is TGTGCCAGCAGCCCCGAGAGCCAGGGAAATCAGCCCCAGCATTTT. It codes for CASSPESQGNQPQHF.

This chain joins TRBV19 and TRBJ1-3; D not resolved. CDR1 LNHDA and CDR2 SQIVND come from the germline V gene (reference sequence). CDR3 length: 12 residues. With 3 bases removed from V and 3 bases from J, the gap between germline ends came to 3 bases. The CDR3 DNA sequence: TGTGCCAGTAGTATCGGTGGAAACACCATATATTTT. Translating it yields CASSIGGNTIYF.

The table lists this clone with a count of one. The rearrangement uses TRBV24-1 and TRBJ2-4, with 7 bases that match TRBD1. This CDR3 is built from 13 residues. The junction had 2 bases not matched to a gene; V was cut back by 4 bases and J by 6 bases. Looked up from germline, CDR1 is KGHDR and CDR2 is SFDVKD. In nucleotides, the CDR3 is TGTGCCACCAGTGAGCCAGGGGGAAACATTCAGTACTTC. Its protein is CATSEPGGNIQYF.

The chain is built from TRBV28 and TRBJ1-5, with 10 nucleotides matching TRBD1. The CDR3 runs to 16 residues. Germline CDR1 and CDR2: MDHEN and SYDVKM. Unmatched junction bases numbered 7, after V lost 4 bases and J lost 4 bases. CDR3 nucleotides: TGTGCCAGCAGTTCGGGACAGGGGATTGGAAATCAGCCCCAGCATTTT. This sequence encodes CASSSGQGIGNQPQHF.

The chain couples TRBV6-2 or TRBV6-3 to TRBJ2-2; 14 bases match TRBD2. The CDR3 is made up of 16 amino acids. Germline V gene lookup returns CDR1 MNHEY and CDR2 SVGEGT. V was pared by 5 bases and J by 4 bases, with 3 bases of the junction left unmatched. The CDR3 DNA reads TGTGCCAGCAGTACCGGACTAGCGGGAGGCACCGGGGAGCTGTTTTTT. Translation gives CASSTGLAGGTGELFF.

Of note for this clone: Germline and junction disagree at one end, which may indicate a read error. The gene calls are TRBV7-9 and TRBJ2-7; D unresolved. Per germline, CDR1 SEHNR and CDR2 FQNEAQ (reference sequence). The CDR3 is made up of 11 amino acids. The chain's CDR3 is CASSLDPPPLF. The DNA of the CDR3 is TGTGCCAGCAGCTTAGATCCACCCCCTCTCTTC.

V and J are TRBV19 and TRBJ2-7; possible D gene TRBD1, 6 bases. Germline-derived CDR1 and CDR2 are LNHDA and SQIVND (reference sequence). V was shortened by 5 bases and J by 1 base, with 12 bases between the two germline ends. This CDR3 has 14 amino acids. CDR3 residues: CASSPRQASYEQYF. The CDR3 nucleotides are TGTGCCAGTAGTCCGCGACAGGCATCCTACGAGCAGTACTTC.

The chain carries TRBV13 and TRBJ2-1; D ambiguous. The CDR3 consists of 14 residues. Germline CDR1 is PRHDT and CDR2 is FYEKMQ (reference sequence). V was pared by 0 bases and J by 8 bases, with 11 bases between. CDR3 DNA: TGTGCCAGCAGCTTAGGCCTAAGGGCCTATGAGCAGTTCTTC. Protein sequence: CASSLGLRAYEQFF.

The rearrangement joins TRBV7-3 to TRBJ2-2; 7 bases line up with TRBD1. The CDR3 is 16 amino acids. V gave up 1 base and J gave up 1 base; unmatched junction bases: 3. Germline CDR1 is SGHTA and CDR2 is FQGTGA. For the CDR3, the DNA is TGTGCCAGCAGCTTAATAAGGGGGCGGAACACCGGGGAGCTGTTTTTT. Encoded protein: CASSLIRGRNTGELFF.

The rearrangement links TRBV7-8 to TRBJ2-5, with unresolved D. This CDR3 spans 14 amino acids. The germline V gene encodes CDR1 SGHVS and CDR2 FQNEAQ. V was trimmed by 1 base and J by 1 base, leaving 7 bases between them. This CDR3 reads CASSLDPAQETQYF. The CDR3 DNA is TGTGCCAGCAGCTTAGATCCAGCCCAAGAGACCCAGTACTTC.

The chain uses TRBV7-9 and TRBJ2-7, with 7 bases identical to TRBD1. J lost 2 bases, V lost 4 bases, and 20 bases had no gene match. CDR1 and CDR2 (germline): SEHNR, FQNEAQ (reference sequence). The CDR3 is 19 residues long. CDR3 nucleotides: TGTGCCAGCAGCTCTAAGGGCGGTGATCGGGACAGAGATCCCTACGAGCAGTACTTC. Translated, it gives CASSSKGGDRDRDPYEQYF.

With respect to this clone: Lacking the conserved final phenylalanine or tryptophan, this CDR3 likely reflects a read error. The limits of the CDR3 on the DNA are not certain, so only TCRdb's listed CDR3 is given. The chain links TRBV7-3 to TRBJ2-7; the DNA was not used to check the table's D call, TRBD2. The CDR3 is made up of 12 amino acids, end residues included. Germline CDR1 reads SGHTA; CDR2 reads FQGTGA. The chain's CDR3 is CASSCPRTSEVS.

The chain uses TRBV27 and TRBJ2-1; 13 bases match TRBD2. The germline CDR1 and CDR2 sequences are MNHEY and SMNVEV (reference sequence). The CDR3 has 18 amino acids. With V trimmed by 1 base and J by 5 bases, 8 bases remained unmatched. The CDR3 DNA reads TGTGCCAGCAGTTTATTTTCCCCGGGACTAGCGGGAAACAATGAGCAGTTCTTC. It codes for CASSLFSPGLAGNNEQFF.

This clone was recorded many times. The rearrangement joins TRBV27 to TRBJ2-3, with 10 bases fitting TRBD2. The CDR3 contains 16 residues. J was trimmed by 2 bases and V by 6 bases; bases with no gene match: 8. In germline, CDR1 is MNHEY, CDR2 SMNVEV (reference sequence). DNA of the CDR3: TGTGCCAGCAGGAGACTAGCGGGTGTGTTCACAGATACGCAGTATTTT. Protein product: CASRRLAGVFTDTQYF.

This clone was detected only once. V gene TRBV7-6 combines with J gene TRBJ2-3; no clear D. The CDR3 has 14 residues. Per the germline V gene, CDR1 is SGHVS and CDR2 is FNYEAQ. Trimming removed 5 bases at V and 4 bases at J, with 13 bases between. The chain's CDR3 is CASSPDNSADTQYF. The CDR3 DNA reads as TGTGCCAGCAGCCCCGATAATTCCGCAGATACGCAGTATTTT.

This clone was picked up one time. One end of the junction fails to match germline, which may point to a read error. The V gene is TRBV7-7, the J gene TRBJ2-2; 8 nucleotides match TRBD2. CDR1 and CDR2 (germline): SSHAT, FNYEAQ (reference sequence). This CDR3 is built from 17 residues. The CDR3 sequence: CASSLVGSGTNTGELFF. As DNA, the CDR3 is TGTGCTAGCAGCTTAGTTGGTAGCGGGACAAACACCGGGGAGCTGTTTTTT. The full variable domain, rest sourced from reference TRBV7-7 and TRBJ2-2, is GAGVSQSPRYKVTKRGQDVTLRCDPISSHATLYWYQQALGQGPEFLTYFNYEAQPDKSGLPSDRFSAERPEGSISTLTIQRTEQRDSAMYRCASSLVGSGTNTGELFFGEGSRLTVL.

Written as DNA, the CDR3 is TGTGCCAGTAGTATCTTTAGCGGGAACTACAATGAGCAGTTCTTC. Translation gives CASSIFSGNYNEQFF. This chain links TRBV19 with TRBJ2-1, with 8 bases that match TRBD2. The CDR3 loop spans 15 amino acids. CDR1 and CDR2 from the germline V gene are LNHDA and SQIVND (reference sequence). The junction had 4 bases not matched to a gene; V was cut back by 3 bases and J by 3 bases. Complete variable domain (other parts from reference TRBV19 and TRBJ2-1): DGGITQSPKYLFRKEGQNVTLSCEQNLNHDAMYWYRQDPGQGLRLIYYSQIVNDFQKGDIAEGYSVSREKKESFPLTVTSAQKNPTAFYLCASSIFSGNYNEQFFGPGTRLTVL.

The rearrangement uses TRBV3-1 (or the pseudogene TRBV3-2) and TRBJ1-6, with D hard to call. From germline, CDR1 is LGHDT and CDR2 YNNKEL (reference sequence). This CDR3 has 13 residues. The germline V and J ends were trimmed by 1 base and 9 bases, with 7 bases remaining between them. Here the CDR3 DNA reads TGTGCCAGCAGCCAAGTCCCCGCTTCACCCCTCCACTTT. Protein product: CASSQVPASPLHF.

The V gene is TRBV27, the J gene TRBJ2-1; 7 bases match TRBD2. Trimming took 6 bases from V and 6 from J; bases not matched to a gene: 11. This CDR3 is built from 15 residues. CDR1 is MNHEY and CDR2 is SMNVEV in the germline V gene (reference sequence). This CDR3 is CASRRGTTPFNEQFF. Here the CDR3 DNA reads TGTGCCAGCAGGCGGGGGACTACCCCATTCAATGAGCAGTTCTTC.

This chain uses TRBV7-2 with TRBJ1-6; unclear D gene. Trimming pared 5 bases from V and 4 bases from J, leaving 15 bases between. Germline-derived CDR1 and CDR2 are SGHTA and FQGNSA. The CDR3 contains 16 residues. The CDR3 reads CASSPRRADYNSPLHF. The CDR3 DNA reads TGTGCCAGCAGCCCCCGCCGCGCAGATTATAATTCACCCCTCCACTTT.

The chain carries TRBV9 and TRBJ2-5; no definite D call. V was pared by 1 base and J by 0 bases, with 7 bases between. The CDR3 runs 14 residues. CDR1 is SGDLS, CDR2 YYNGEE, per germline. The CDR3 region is CASSVRSDQETQYF. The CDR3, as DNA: TGTGCCAGCAGCGTACGGTCGGACCAAGAGACCCAGTACTTC. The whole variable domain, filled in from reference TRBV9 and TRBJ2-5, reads DSGVTQTPKHLITATGQRVTLRCSPRSGDLSVYWYQQSLDQGLQFLIQYYNGEERAKGNILERFSAQQFPDLHSELNLSSLELGDSALYFCASSVRSDQETQYFGPGTRLLVL.

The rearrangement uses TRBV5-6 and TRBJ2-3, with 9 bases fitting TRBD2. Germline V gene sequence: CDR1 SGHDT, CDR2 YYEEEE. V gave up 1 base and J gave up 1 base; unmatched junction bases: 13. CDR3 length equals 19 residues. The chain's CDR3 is CASSLRVSGSGGGTDTQYF. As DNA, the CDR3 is TGTGCCAGCAGCTTGCGAGTTAGCGGGAGTGGTGGAGGCACAGATACGCAGTATTTT.

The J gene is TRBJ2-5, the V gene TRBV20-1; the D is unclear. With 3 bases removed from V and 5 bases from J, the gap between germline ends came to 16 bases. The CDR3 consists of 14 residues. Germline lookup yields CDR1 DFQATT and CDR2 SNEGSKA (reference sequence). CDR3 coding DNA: TGCAGTGCTAGTGGACCCACGAGGTTGGAGACCCAGTACTTC. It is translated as CSASGPTRLETQYF.

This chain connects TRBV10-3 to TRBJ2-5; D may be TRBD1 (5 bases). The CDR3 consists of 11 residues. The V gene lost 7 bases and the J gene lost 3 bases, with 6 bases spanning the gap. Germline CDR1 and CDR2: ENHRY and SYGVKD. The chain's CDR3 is CAIKGEETQYF. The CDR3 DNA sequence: TGTGCCATCAAAGGGGAAGAGACCCAGTACTTC.

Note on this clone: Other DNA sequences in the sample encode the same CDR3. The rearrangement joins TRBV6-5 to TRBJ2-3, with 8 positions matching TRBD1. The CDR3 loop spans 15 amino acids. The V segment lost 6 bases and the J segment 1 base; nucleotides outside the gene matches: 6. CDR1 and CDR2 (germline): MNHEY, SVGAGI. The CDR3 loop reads CASSSTGGGTDTQYF. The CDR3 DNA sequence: TGTGCCAGCAGCTCTACAGGGGGAGGCACAGATACGCAGTATTTT.